This T cell receptor beta chain stems from a study of beta chain features in type 1 diabetes. Note on this clone: No antigen is known for it.

General observations from the study: There was a moderate but significant shortening of TCRB CDR3s in all four CD4+ subsets of Type 1 diabetes patients. Compared to healthy donors, patients appeared to have naive, central memory and Treg TCRB repertoires that were more alike.

TCRB transcripts that were expressed got sequenced, as all of the isolated RNA had been reverse transcribed. Libraries were prepared by immunoSEQ multiplex PCR; TCRdb keeps only in-frame clonotypes and omits some of them. The table shows 250,000 to 300,000 clones, with roughly an eighth occurring only once. Sorting based on CD45RO/CCR7/CD25/CD127/CD95/CD27 separated CD4+ naive, central memory, regulatory and stem cell-like memory cells. This CDR3 is 15 amino acids long. Per the germline V gene, CDR1 is MDHEN and CDR2 is SYDVKM. V trimming: 5 bases; J trimming: 3 bases; junction bases outside the gene matches: 3.

Sample: naive CD4+ T cells from blood. This rearrangement joins TRBV28 to TRBJ2-1, with 11 bases identical to TRBD2. The clonotype comes from a man aged 25-45 years with type 1 diabetes. CDR3 DNA sequence: TGTGCCAGCAGTATTAGCGGGGGGGGCTACAATGAGCAGTTCTTC. It specifies CASSISGGGYNEQFF.